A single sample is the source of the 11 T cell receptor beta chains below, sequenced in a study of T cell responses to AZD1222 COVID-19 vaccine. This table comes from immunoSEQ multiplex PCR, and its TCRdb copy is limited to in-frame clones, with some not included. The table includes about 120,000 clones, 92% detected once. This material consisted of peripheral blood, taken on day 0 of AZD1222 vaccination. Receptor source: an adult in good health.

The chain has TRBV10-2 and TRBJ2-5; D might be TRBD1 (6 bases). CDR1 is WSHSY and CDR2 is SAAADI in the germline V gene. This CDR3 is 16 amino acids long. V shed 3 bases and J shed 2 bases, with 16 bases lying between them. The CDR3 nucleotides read TGCGCCAGCAGTGAAGGCAGGGGCATCCAGCAAGAGACCCAGTACTTC. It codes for CASSEGRGIQQETQYF.

The CDR3 bases are TGTGCCAGCAGTATAATACGGGAGACCCAGTACTTC. This sequence encodes CASSIIRETQYF. The chain has TRBV12-3 or TRBV12-4 and TRBJ2-5; D is undetermined. Trimming removed 5 bases from V and 5 bases from J, with 9 bases in between. This CDR3 is built from 12 residues.

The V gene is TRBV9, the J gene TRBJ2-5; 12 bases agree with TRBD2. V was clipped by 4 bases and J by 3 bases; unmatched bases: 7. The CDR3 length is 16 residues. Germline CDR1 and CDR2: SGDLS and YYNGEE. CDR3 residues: CASSHPLAGGEETQYF. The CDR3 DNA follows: TGTGCCAGCAGCCATCCCCTAGCGGGGGGGGAAGAGACCCAGTACTTC.

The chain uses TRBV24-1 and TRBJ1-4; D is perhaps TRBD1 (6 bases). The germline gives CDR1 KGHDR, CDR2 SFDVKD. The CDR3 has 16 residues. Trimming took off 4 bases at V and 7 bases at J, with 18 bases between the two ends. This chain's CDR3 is CATSEPGPGHSEKLFF. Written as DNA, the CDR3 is TGTGCCACCAGTGAGCCGGGACCGGGACATAGTGAAAAACTGTTTTTT.

CDR3 sequence: CASHRAELVGYTF. In DNA, the CDR3 is TGTGCCAGCCACAGGGCAGAACTTGTTGGCTACACCTTC. This chain links TRBV2 with TRBJ1-2, with D perhaps TRBD1 (6 bases). V lost 8 bases, J lost 7 bases, and 17 bases lay in between. This CDR3 has 13 amino acids. Germline lookup yields CDR1 SNHLY and CDR2 FYNNEI.

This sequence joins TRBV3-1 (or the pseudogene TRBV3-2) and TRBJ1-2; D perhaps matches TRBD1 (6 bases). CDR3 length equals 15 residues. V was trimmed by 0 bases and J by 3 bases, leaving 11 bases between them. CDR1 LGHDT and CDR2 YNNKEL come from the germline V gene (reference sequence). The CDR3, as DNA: TGTGCCAGCAGCCAAGACTGGACAGCCCACTATGGCTACACCTTC. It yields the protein CASSQDWTAHYGYTF.

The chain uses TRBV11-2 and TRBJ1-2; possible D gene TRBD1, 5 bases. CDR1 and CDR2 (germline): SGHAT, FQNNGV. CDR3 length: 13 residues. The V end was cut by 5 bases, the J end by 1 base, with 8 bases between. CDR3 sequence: CASSPQGNYGYTF. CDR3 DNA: TGTGCCAGCAGCCCTCAGGGTAACTATGGCTACACCTTC.

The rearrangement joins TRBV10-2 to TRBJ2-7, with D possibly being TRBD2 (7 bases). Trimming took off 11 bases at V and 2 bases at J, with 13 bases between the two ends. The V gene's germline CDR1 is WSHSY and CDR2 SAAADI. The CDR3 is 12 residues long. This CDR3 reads CASGGGPYEQYF. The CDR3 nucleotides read TGCGCCTCCGGCGGGGGCCCCTACGAGCAGTACTTC.

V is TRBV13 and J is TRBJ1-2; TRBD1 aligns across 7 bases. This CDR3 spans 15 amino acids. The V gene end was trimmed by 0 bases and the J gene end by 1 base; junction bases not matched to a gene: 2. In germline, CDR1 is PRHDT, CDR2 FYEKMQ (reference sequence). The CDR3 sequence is CASSLGTGNNYGYTF. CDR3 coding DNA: TGTGCCAGCAGCTTAGGGACAGGGAATAACTATGGCTACACCTTC.

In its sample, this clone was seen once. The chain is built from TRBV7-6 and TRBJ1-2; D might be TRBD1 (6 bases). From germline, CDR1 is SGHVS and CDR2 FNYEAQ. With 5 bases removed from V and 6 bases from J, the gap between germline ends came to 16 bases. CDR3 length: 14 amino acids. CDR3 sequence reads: CASSEWGRGDGYTF. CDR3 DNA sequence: TGTGCCAGCAGCGAGTGGGGCAGGGGAGATGGCTACACCTTC.

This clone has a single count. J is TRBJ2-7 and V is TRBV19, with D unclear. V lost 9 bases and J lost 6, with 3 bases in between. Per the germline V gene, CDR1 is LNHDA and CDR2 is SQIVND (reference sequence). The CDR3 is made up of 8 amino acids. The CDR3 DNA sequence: TGTGCCAGGGGCGAGCAGTACTTC. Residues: CARGEQYF.